This record looks at one TCR beta chain sequence and its context. J gave up 7 bases and V 2 bases, and 9 bases lay outside the gene matches. The CDR3 consists of 16 residues. Germline assignment: CDR1 SGHTA and CDR2 FQGTGA. The sample belongs to a study of Ad26.COV2.S vaccination and SARS-CoV-2 variants. Study summary: Administration of Ad26.COV2.S was intramuscular, either once or twice 56 days apart.

Treatment specified: 15 to 20 received Ad26.COV2.S at low or high dose, single or two shots; five or six received placebo; per-sample allocation not given. The samples date from day 63 after the first vaccine or placebo injection. Within Boston, the person who donated was an adult of 18-55 years. Immunization relied on an Ad26 vector, which expressed Wuhan-strain SARS-CoV-2 spike. TCRdb's table, derived via immunoSEQ multiplex PCR, lists solely in-frame clones and lacks some. The data hold roughly 350,000 clones, with about 88% observed a single time. This TCR was sampled from a person aged 18-65 years who received the Ad26.COV2.S COVID-19 vaccine or a placebo. Sequencing used peripheral blood, obtained in a trial of Ad26.COV2.S vaccine versus placebo. The chain recombines TRBV7-3 with TRBJ2-2; 8 nucleotides agree with TRBD1. CDR3 protein: CASSLAGRGQNGELFF. The CDR3 DNA is TGTGCCAGCAGCTTAGCGGGCAGGGGGCAGAACGGGGAGCTGTTTTTT. The full variable domain, in which reference TRBV7-3 and TRBJ2-2 provide the parts outside the CDR3, is GAGVSQTPSNKVTEKGKYVELRCDPISGHTALYWYRQSLGQGPEFLIYFQGTGAADDSGLPNDRFFAVRPEGSVSTLKIQRTERGDSAVYLCASSLAGRGQNGELFFGEGSRLTVL.